This T cell receptor (beta chain) was profiled in a study of T cell responses to AZD1222 COVID-19 vaccine. Notes on the study in general: Females made up more of the donors, who were largely white British, and clonal diversity may have come out too low. Reportedly, nearly half the spike-specific TCRs target unmutated variant regions.

Note on this clone: Its antigen is not known.

Some clones are missing from TCRdb's copy, which holds only in-frame ones; the method was immunoSEQ multiplex PCR. The sample includes 210,000 or so clones, 85% to 95% of them seen just once. This specimen was peripheral blood, taken on day 0 of MenACWY control vaccination. The receptor was derived from an adult in good health.

CDR3 nucleotide sequence: TGTGCCAGCAGCTCCGGACTCGATTCACCCCTCCACTTT. Protein: CASSSGLDSPLHF. The chain links TRBV11-2 to TRBJ1-6; D not resolved. Trimming cost V 4 bases and J 8 bases, with 9 bases left between them. CDR1 and CDR2 from the germline V gene are SGHAT and FQNNGV. The CDR3 extends over 13 amino acids.